This is a list of T cell receptor beta chains from one sample in a study of shared clonotypes between healthy human individuals. TCRdb's copy holds only in-frame clones and misses some; the assay was immunoSEQ multiplex PCR. This table holds about 2.3 million clones, 93% found once. The specimen sequenced was naive CD4+ T cells from PBMCs. Every receptor here comes from a man aged 18 to 30 in good health. Some clones in this sample may be carry-over from other donors' samples. CDR3s include the opening cysteine and the closing phenylalanine or tryptophan. A D gene is named only where the DNA matches it firmly.

NA	TRBV7-9	TRBJ2-3	CASSSHDTPSTDTQYF	TGTGCCAGCAGCTCCCATGATACACCTAGCACAGATACGCAGTATTTT
NA	TRBV2	TRBJ1-5	CASSRAGDNNQPQHF	TGTGCCAGCAGTAGAGCCGGAGACAACAATCAGCCCCAGCATTTT
NA	TRBV14	TRBJ1-1	CASSQDPFRSSEAFF	TGTGCCAGCAGCCAAGATCCGTTCAGGTCTTCTGAAGCTTTCTTT
TRBD1	TRBV7-2	TRBJ2-2	CASSLRGQGAPGELFF	TGTGCCAGCAGCCTAAGGGGACAGGGGGCCCCCGGGGAGCTGTTTTTT
TRBD2	TRBV5-1	TRBJ2-5	CASSPGGGPPREETQYF	TGCGCCAGCAGCCCGGGAGGCGGACCCCCCAGAGAAGAGACCCAGTACTTC
NA	TRBV30	TRBJ1-2	CAWSPERGGYTF	TGTGCCTGGAGTCCTGAACGTGGGGGCTACACCTTC
TRBD1	TRBV5-4	TRBJ1-2	CASSPGTGALNYGYTF	TGTGCCAGCAGCCCTGGGACAGGGGCGCTTAACTATGGCTACACCTTC
TRBD1	TRBV18	TRBJ1-2	CASSPKQGANGYTF	TGTGCCAGCTCACCTAAACAGGGGGCTAATGGCTACACCTTC
NA	TRBV7-9	TRBJ1-6	CASSSLVTYNSPLHF	TGTGCCAGCAGCTCGTTAGTGACCTATAATTCACCCCTCCACTTT
NA	TRBV6-1	TRBJ2-3	CASSVRGGGDTQYF	TGTGCCAGCAGCGTCAGGGGTGGAGGAGATACGCAGTATTTT
NA	TRBV5-1	TRBJ1-2	CASSTSGLDGYTF	TGCGCCAGCAGTACCTCCGGCCTGGATGGCTACACCTTC
TRBD1	TRBV28	TRBJ1-2	CASSLSDRGRRGYTF	TGTGCCAGCAGTTTATCGGACAGGGGGCGACGGGGCTACACCTTC
NA	TRBV19	TRBJ1-5	CASSADRERPQHF	TGTGCCAGTAGTGCCGACCGGGAACGGCCCCAGCATTTT
NA	TRBV5-1	TRBJ2-5	CASSLTTGQETQYF	TGCGCCAGCAGCTTAACTACAGGACAAGAGACCCAGTACTTC
NA	TRBV19	TRBJ2-7	CARGFNPYEQYF	TGTGCCAGGGGATTTAATCCCTACGAGCAGTACTTC
NA	TRBV5-4	TRBJ1-2	CASSPGSGGYTF	TGTGCCAGCAGCCCAGGGTCAGGCGGCTACACCTTC